The following is a T cell receptor beta chain sequence with its context. Its cognate antigen is unknown. The CDR3 is 14 amino acids. Deletions cut 7 bases from V and 5 bases from J, with 20 bases between. Germline CDR1 and CDR2: SQVTM and ANQGSEA. The sample comes from a study of T cell responses to AZD1222 COVID-19 vaccine. At the level of the study: Analysis merged second doses at about 4 or about 12 weeks. Findings and limits, study-wide: There were repertoire samples only from the period after the peak T cell response. Only a handful of individuals given AZD1222 were seropositive at baseline.

Libraries were prepared by immunoSEQ multiplex PCR; TCRdb keeps only in-frame clonotypes and omits some of them. Of roughly 140,000 clones in the sample, around 91% were seen once. This TCR came from an adult in good health. Sequenced material: peripheral blood, taken on day 0 of AZD1222 vaccination. The chain combines TRBV29-1 with TRBJ1-2; D may be TRBD1 (5 bases). CDR3: CSALFVEGPYGYTF. The CDR3 DNA reads as TGCAGCGCCCTCTTCGTGGAGGGGCCATATGGCTACACCTTC.